This T cell receptor beta chain originates from a study of blood T cell repertoires in COVID-19 (dated by TCRdb to 2019 to 2021). With respect to the entire study: The collaborator samples originated in the United States, Italy and Spain and spanned the acute and convalescent phases of COVID-19. The material from the prospective study consisted of cDNA or gDNA derived from T cells, B-cell-depleted T cells, or PBMCs. The dataset comprised deeply sampled blood TCRbeta repertoires from subjects exposed to, actively infected with, or recovered from COVID-19. The repertoires were released in a freely available public database meant as a resource for research on the immune response to SARS-CoV-2. Samples were obtained from the ongoing ImmuneRACE study (first 160 participants) and from roughly 1,300 subjects provided by 6 global collaborators. A de-identified subject ID, COVID-19 status, age in years and sex were almost always included in the sample metadata. Where HLA class I and class II types were available, the types were taken from metadata supplied by the sample provider, not from assay-based typing.

The germline V gene yields SGHRS for CDR1 and YFSETQ for CDR2. Trimming costs V 0 bases and J 0 bases, and their ends lie 16 bases apart. The CDR3 spans 18 residues, from the cysteine through the phenylalanine. The DNA shown is the 54-base CDR3, in frame from base 1. Study-wide findings and limitations: How much clinical and demographic metadata was included differed by source and by participant, and the metadata was provided uncurated.

In this sample, this clone turned up a few times. Which antigen it targets is not known. No base-level quality is on record; no much larger clone is a single base apart. TCRbeta CDR3 regions were amplified from genomic DNA using the immunoSEQ Assay, a bias-controlled multiplex PCR. As for how the authors treated the data: The number of nucleated cells in each sample was estimated by amplification of reference gene primers within the assay. Sequence reads were collapsed and filtered to measure the absolute abundance of every unique TCRbeta CDR3 rearrangement. For each sample, productive Simpson clonality was calculated by taking the square root of Simpson's diversity index across productive rearrangements. The table was pulled from immuneACCESS by TCRdb, which kept in-frame rearrangements only. Such tables lose some clones; where checked, under half of the loss comes from unresolved V genes, and the rest has no known cause. Clone size and the V and J calls come from that table; the DNA yielded D and trimming. The table for this sample lists 250,000 or so clones; 70% to 90% of them were counted only once. Clones ranked in the top ten supply under 2% of the sample.

Whole blood was collected in K2EDTA tubes by collaborating institutions according to the institutions' own protocols. For TCRbeta analysis, collaborator samples were shipped as frozen whole blood, as isolated PBMCs, or as DNA extracted from either sample type. The source material was peripheral blood. The sequence links TRBV5-1 to TRBJ2-1; the D gene is possibly TRBD2, with 5 bases matching. The receptor was isolated from a man aged 25-45 years with active or convalescent COVID-19. The DNA sequence reads TGCGCCAGCAGCTTGGCCGGGGTAGGCGATTTCTCCTACAATGAGCAGTTCTTC. Its protein reads: CASSLAGVGDFSYNEQFF.